The subject of this entry is one T cell receptor (beta chain). TCRdb redid the calling of the PCR reads with MiXCR, one entry per CDR3 protein. The sample contains roughly 79,000 distinct CDR3 sequences, around 54% of which appear only once. These data originate in a study of CDR3 diversity in severe acne. The sequenced sample consisted of blood. This clonotype was sampled from a male donor with severe acne vulgaris.

The CDR3 DNA is TGCAGTGCTCCCCATAGCGGGACTCGCACAGATACGCAGTATTTT. Protein product: CSAPHSGTRTDTQYF. V is TRBV20-1 and J is TRBJ2-3; 8 bases fit TRBD2. Germline CDR1 reads DFQATT; CDR2 reads SNEGSKA (reference sequence). There are 15 residues in the CDR3. V was pared by 5 bases and J by 1 base, with 8 bases of the junction left unmatched.